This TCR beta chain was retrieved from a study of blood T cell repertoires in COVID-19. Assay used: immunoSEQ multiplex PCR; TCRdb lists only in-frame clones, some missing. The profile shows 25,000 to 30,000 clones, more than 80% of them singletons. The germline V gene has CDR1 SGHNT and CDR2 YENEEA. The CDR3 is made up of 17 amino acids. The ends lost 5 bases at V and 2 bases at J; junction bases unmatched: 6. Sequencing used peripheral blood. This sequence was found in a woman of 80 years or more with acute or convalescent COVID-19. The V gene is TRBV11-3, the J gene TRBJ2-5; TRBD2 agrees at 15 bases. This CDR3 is CASSTGTSGRSQETQYF. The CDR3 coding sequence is TGTGCCAGCAGCACAGGGACTAGCGGGAGGAGTCAAGAGACCCAGTACTTC.